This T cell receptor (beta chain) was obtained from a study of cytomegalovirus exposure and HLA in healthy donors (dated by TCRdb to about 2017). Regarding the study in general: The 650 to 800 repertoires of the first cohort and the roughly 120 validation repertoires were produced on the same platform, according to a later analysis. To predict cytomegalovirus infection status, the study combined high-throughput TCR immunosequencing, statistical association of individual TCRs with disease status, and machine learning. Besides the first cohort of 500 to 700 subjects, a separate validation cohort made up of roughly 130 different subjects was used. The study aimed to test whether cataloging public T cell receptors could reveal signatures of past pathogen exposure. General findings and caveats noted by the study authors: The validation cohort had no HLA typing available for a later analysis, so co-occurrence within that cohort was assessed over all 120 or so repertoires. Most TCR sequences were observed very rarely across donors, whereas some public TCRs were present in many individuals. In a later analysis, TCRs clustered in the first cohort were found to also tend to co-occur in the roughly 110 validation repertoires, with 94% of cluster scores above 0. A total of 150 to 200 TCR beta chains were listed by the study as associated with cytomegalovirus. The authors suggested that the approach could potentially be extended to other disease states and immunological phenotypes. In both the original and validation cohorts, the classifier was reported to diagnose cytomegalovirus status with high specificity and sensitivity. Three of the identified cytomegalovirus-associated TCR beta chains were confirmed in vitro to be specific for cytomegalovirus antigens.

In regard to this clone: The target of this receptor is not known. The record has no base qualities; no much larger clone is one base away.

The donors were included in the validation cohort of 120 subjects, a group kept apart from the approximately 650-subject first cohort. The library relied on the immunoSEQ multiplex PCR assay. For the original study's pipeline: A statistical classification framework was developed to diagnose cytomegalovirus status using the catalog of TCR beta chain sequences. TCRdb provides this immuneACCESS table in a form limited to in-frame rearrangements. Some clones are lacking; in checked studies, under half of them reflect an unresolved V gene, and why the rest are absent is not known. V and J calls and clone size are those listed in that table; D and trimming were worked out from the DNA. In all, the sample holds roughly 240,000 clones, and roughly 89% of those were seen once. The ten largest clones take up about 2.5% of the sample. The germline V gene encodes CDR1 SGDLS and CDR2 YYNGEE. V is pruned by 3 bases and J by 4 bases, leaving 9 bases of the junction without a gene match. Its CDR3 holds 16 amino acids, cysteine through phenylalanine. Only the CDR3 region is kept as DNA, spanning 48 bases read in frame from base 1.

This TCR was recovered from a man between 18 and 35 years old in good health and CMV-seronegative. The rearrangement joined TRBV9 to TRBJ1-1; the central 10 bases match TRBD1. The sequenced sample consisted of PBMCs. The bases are TGTGCCAGCAGCGAGACAGGGGGCCGTTTCGGCACTGAAGCTTTCTTT. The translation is CASSETGGRFGTEAFF.